The 16 T cell receptor beta chains below were found in one sample sequenced in a study of response to subunit inactivated influenza vaccine. TCRdb passed the RT-PCR reads through MiXCR, listing each CDR3 protein once. This sample has about 540,000 distinct CDR3 sequences, with around a quarter found just once. This sample was shared with a second study, whose subject was T cells expressing NK-cell markers. That paper adds: Template switching by 5'RACE with UMIs generated the TCR beta cDNA.

Sequenced here: CD4+ T cells sorted from PBMCs, sampled less than 13 days after vaccination. These receptors were taken from a man aged 50-60 years who received an inactivated influenza vaccine.

This clonotype was seen a handful of times. The genes are TRBV20-1 and TRBJ2-3, with TRBD2 matching over 8 bases. V trimming: 6 bases; J trimming: 5 bases; junction bases outside the gene matches: 10. The CDR3 totals 14 residues. Germline assignment: CDR1 DFQATT and CDR2 SNEGSKA (reference sequence). The CDR3 region is CSAPRSGSLDTQYF. The CDR3 nucleotides are TGCAGTGCCCCACGGAGCGGGAGTTTAGATACGCAGTATTTT.

The rearrangement joins TRBV20-1 to TRBJ2-5, with D unclear. Germline CDR1 and CDR2: DFQATT and SNEGSKA (reference sequence). This CDR3 comprises 11 residues. V lost 0 bases to trimming and J lost 6 bases, with 5 bases between them. CDR3 nucleotides: TGCAGTGCTAGAGAGAGACAGACCCAGTACTTC. This codes for CSARERQTQYF.

This clonotype occurred many times. The chain carries TRBV5-1 and TRBJ2-7; D is possibly TRBD1 (6 bases). The CDR3 has 14 amino acids. V gave up 1 base and J gave up 1 base, with 9 bases separating them. The V gene's germline CDR1 is SGHRS and CDR2 YFSETQ. In DNA form, the CDR3 reads TGCGCCAGCAGCTTGAAACAGGGTTCCTACGAGCAGTACTTC. The encoded protein is CASSLKQGSYEQYF.

In its sample, this clonotype was seen many times. The rearrangement joins TRBV28 to TRBJ2-3; unclear D gene. CDR3 length equals 14 residues. Trimming took off 5 bases at V and 6 bases at J, with 15 bases between the two ends. The germline V gene has CDR1 MDHEN and CDR2 SYDVKM. Here the CDR3 reads CASSPLGRLDTQYF. DNA for the CDR3: TGTGCCAGCAGTCCCCTCGGCCGTTTGGATACGCAGTATTTT.

The table lists this clonotype with many counts. The chain carries TRBV6-2 or TRBV6-3 and TRBJ2-2, with D unclear. The CDR3 spans 14 residues. CDR1 MNHEY and CDR2 SVGEGT come from the germline V gene. Trimming removed 2 bases from V and 0 bases from J, with 4 bases in between. The CDR3 is CASSYTANTGELFF. CDR3 DNA sequence: TGTGCCAGCAGTTACACAGCGAACACCGGGGAGCTGTTTTTT.

To note about this clonotype: Relative to the germline gene, one junction end is altered; a read error may explain this. The chain joins TRBV25-1 to TRBJ2-2; unclear D gene. Germline CDR1 is MGHDK and CDR2 is SYGVNS. The CDR3 length is 14 residues. In DNA form, the CDR3 reads TGTGCCACCAGTTCATACGCGAACACCGGGGAGCTGTTTTTT. It codes for CATSSYANTGELFF.

This chain links TRBV5-6 with TRBJ1-1; D perhaps matches TRBD1 (6 bases). The CDR3 sequence is 15 residues long. Germline V gene lookup returns CDR1 SGHDT and CDR2 YYEEEE. The germline V and J ends were trimmed by 6 bases and 5 bases, with 20 bases remaining between them. The CDR3 coding sequence is TGTGCCAGCATCGCCGCACAGGGTCAGGGAACTGAAGCTTTCTTT. Amino acids: CASIAAQGQGTEAFF.

The rearrangement links TRBV5-1 to TRBJ2-1; 7 bases match TRBD1. V shed 4 bases and J 3 bases; nucleotides not matched to a gene: 7. This CDR3 region has 15 residues. The germline CDR1 and CDR2 sequences are SGHRS and YFSETQ. CDR3 DNA: TGCGCCAGCAGCCACTGGGACAGTGACTACAATGAGCAGTTCTTC. Translating gives CASSHWDSDYNEQFF.

This clonotype has more than one count but fewer than ten. This chain links TRBV6-1 with TRBJ1-4, with unresolved D. The CDR3 has 13 amino acids. V was cut by 8 bases and J by 5 bases, with 12 bases left in between. The germline V gene encodes CDR1 MNHNS and CDR2 SASEGT. CDR3 sequence: CASAQEWNEKLFF. Here the CDR3 DNA reads TGTGCCAGCGCCCAGGAGTGGAATGAAAAACTGTTTTTT.

This clonotype was seen more than once but under ten times. This chain links TRBV2 with TRBJ2-2, with D possibly TRBD2 on 6 matching bases. V was shortened by 7 bases and J by 5 bases, with 17 bases between the two germline ends. The CDR3 contains 15 residues. Germline V gene lookup returns CDR1 SNHLY and CDR2 FYNNEI. CDR3 protein: CASNRGDGGTGELFF. The CDR3 bases are TGTGCCAGCAATCGAGGGGATGGAGGGACCGGGGAGCTGTTTTTT.

This chain links TRBV20-1 with TRBJ2-3, with TRBD2 identical over 10 bases. Germline V gene sequence: CDR1 DFQATT, CDR2 SNEGSKA (reference sequence). The CDR3 is 17 residues long. Trimming removed 0 bases from V and 2 bases from J; junction bases left unmatched: 8. The CDR3 here is CSARDNVLAGPTDTQYF. The CDR3 region has the DNA TGCAGTGCTAGAGATAATGTACTAGCGGGACCCACAGATACGCAGTATTTT.

The CDR3 loop reads CASRAGGIYEQYF. The CDR3 coding sequence is TGTGCCAGCAGAGCGGGGGGGATCTACGAGCAGTACTTC. This chain uses TRBV6-2 or TRBV6-3 with TRBJ2-7; TRBD2 agrees at 10 bases. V was clipped by 6 bases and J by 3 bases; unmatched bases: 2. The CDR3 is 13 residues long. Per germline, CDR1 MNHEY and CDR2 SVGEGT.

This clonotype was found a few times. The chain combines TRBV7-2 with TRBJ2-2; 7 bases are shared with TRBD1. CDR1 is SGHTA, CDR2 FQGNSA, per germline. Trimming took 5 bases from V and 4 from J; bases not matched to a gene: 13. The CDR3 covers 17 residues. The CDR3: CASSKDRVGFGTGELFF. CDR3 in DNA: TGTGCCAGCAGCAAAGACAGGGTGGGGTTTGGCACCGGGGAGCTGTTTTTT.

The sample holds a few counts of this clonotype. V usage is TRBV6-2 or TRBV6-3 and J usage is TRBJ2-4; tentative D call: TRBD1 (6 bases). From germline, CDR1 is MNHEY and CDR2 SVGEGT. The CDR3 is made up of 15 amino acids. The V end lost 8 bases, the J end lost 7 bases, and 21 bases lay between the germline ends. The CDR3 region is CASSPRTGMGNIQYF. CDR3 DNA: TGTGCCAGCTCACCCCGCACAGGGATGGGGAACATTCAGTACTTC.

There are a few counts of this clonotype. The CDR3 sequence: CASSYDQGRGSYNEQFF. CDR3 sequence (DNA): TGTGCCAGCAGTTATGATCAGGGGCGGGGGAGCTACAATGAGCAGTTCTTC. J is TRBJ2-1 and V is TRBV6-2 or TRBV6-3, with D possibly being TRBD2 (7 bases). The germline CDR1 and CDR2 sequences are MNHEY and SVGEGT. The V end lost 3 bases, the J end lost 3 bases, and 18 bases lay between the germline ends. The CDR3 runs to 17 residues.

The sample holds a few counts of this clonotype. The chain is built from TRBV6-5 and TRBJ1-3, with D unresolved. Trimming removed 0 bases from V and 9 bases from J, with 18 bases in between. CDR1 is MNHEY, CDR2 SVGAGI, per germline. The CDR3 is 16 residues long. CDR3 nucleotide sequence: TGTGCCAGCAGTTACTCGTCGCTAGGCTTCGGGAGCACCATATATTTT. It is translated as CASSYSSLGFGSTIYF.